The next 18 T cell receptor beta chains were all read from a single sample in a study of radiation and T cells in renal cell carcinoma. This sample's time point: blood 2 weeks post-SBRT. Treatment noted: 15 Gy SBRT to primary tumor, nephrectomy 4 weeks later. The data were produced by immunoSEQ multiplex PCR, yet TCRdb's version contains in-frame clones alone and is incomplete. The table lists about 150,000 clones, approximately 86% of them singletons. Sequenced material: blood, taken from a patient whose treatment included radiotherapy and nephrectomy. Source of these receptors: a woman in her forties or fifties with renal cell carcinoma.

This clone was detected only a few times. The chain uses TRBV30 and TRBJ1-4; D is perhaps TRBD1 (5 bases). The CDR3 loop spans 12 amino acids. The germline CDR1 and CDR2 sequences are GTSNPN and SVGIG (reference sequence). The CDR3 nucleotides read TGTGGTTTTGGGGCCGGCGATGAAAAACTGTTTTTT. Protein: CGFGAGDEKLFF.

For this clone: One end of the junction varies from germline; a read error may be responsible. The chain uses TRBV7-7 and TRBJ2-5, with 7 bases lining up with TRBD1. CDR1 and CDR2 from the germline V gene are SSHAT and FNYEAQ (reference sequence). This CDR3 is 15 amino acids long. The CDR3 DNA reads TGTGCTAGCAGCTTAGACGGACAGGTCGGAGAGACCCAGTACTTC. This gives the protein CASSLDGQVGETQYF.

This clone was seen once. The chain carries TRBV2 and TRBJ2-4; D possibly uses TRBD1 or TRBD2 (6 bases each). The CDR3 spans 14 residues. In germline, CDR1 is SNHLY, CDR2 FYNNEI. V lost 3 bases and J lost 6, with 12 bases in between. The CDR3, as DNA: TGTGCCAGCAGTGAGTGGGGGGCGGGAAACATTCAGTACTTC. The encoded protein is CASSEWGAGNIQYF.

This clone has only one observation. The J gene is TRBJ2-7, the V gene TRBV5-5; D remains ambiguous. The CDR3 totals 13 residues. Trimming took off 4 bases at V and 5 bases at J, with 13 bases between the two ends. Germline CDR1 SGHKS, CDR2 YYEKEE (reference sequence). In DNA, the CDR3 is TGTGCCAGCAGCGTGGCTTTTTGGGACGAGCAGTACTTC. This sequence encodes CASSVAFWDEQYF.

This clone is a singleton in its sample. V and J are TRBV6-4 and TRBJ2-2; TRBD2 matches 9 bases. Losses at the gene ends were 6 bases for V and 3 bases for J; bases not matched to a gene: 5. The CDR3 covers 15 residues. Germline V gene data show CDR1 as MRHNA and CDR2 as SNTAGT. The CDR3 DNA is TGTGCCAGCAGCCCCATAGCGGGGGACACCGGGGAGCTGTTTTTT. Translation: CASSPIAGDTGELFF.

The chain combines TRBV5-1 with TRBJ1-6; no reliable D call. From germline, CDR1 is SGHRS and CDR2 YFSETQ. The CDR3 spans 13 residues. V shed 0 bases and J shed 10 bases, with 8 bases lying between them. The CDR3 reads CASSLAGLSPLHF. The CDR3 DNA sequence: TGCGCCAGCAGCTTGGCGGGTCTGTCACCCCTCCACTTT. Full variable domain (remainder filled in from reference TRBV5-1 and TRBJ1-6): KAGVTQTPRYLIKTRGQQVTLSCSPISGHRSVSWYQQTPGQGLQFLFEYFSETQRNKGNFPGRFSGRQFSNSRSEMNVSTLELGDSALYLCASSLAGLSPLHFGNGTRLTVT.

V gene TRBV2 combines with J gene TRBJ1-2; the D is unclear. Trimming removed 2 bases from V and 2 bases from J, with 9 bases in between. The CDR3 covers 14 residues. In germline, CDR1 is SNHLY, CDR2 FYNNEI. In DNA, the CDR3 is TGTGCCAGCAGTGAATTAGGCCCCAACTATGGCTACACCTTC. It yields the protein CASSELGPNYGYTF.

This rearrangement joins TRBV5-1 to TRBJ1-1; weak D call: TRBD1 (6 bases). The CDR3 length is 14 residues. Germline-derived CDR1 and CDR2 are SGHRS and YFSETQ. Trimming removed 5 bases from V and 1 base from J, with 12 bases in between. The CDR3 region has the DNA TGCGCCAGCAGACTGGGACACGGGAACACTGAAGCTTTCTTT. Its protein is CASRLGHGNTEAFF.

The chain employs TRBV5-1 and TRBJ1-4; possibly TRBD1 for D (6 bases). Trimming took off 1 base at V and 3 bases at J, with 22 bases between the two ends. This CDR3 contains 19 residues. The germline V gene has CDR1 SGHRS and CDR2 YFSETQ. Written as DNA, the CDR3 is TGCGCCAGCAGCTTGCGGACCAGGGGAGTGGATATGGCTAATGAAAAACTGTTTTTT. It encodes CASSLRTRGVDMANEKLFF.

Note on this clone: Other DNA sequences in the same sample also yield this CDR3. V usage is TRBV6-6 and J usage is TRBJ1-6, with 10 bases matching TRBD1. Germline V CDR1 and CDR2: MNHNY, SVGAGI (reference sequence). V was pared by 3 bases and J by 6 bases, with 5 bases of the junction left unmatched. The CDR3 spans 16 residues. CDR3 in amino acids: CASSYSRTGGNSPLHF. The CDR3 nucleotides read TGTGCCAGCAGTTATTCCCGGACAGGGGGTAATTCACCCCTCCACTTT.

The chain carries TRBV7-2 and TRBJ1-4, with D uncertain. V was shortened by 1 base and J by 4 bases, with 7 bases between the two germline ends. The CDR3 runs to 14 residues. CDR1 and CDR2 (germline): SGHTA, FQGNSA. The CDR3 DNA reads as TGTGCCAGCAGCTTAGTAGGTGGTAATGAAAAACTGTTTTTT. It yields the protein CASSLVGGNEKLFF.

The V call is TRBV18, the J call TRBJ1-3; D remains ambiguous. Germline CDR1 KGHSH, CDR2 LQKENI. Deletions cut 3 bases from V and 2 bases from J, with 5 bases between. The CDR3 consists of 13 residues. The CDR3 coding sequence is TGTGCCAGCTCACCCGGCACTGGAAACACCATATATTTT. It codes for CASSPGTGNTIYF.

J is TRBJ2-5 and V is TRBV4-3, with 8 positions matching TRBD1. CDR3 size: 13 residues. The germline gives CDR1 LGHNA, CDR2 YSLEER. V trimming: 4 bases; J trimming: 3 bases; junction bases outside the gene matches: 1. The CDR3 nucleotides are TGCGCCAGCAGCCCGGACAGGGAAGAGACCCAGTACTTC. This codes for CASSPDREETQYF.

This clone was detected only once. This chain uses TRBV5-1 with TRBJ2-5; 13 nucleotides agree with TRBD2. Germline V gene sequence: CDR1 SGHRS, CDR2 YFSETQ. V lost 6 bases and J lost 4; bases outside the gene matches: 3. This CDR3 comprises 14 residues. The chain's CDR3 is CASKLAGGLETQYF. The CDR3 DNA sequence: TGCGCCAGCAAACTAGCGGGGGGGCTAGAGACCCAGTACTTC.

CDR3 sequence (DNA): TGTGCCAGAAGCTTGGCCGAGAGGGGAGACCAGCCCCAGCATTTT. Translating gives CARSLAERGDQPQHF. The V gene is TRBV5-3, the J gene TRBJ1-5, with D perhaps matching TRBD1 (5 bases). TRBV5-3 is recorded as an ORF, its role being uncertain. The V end lost 0 bases, the J end lost 7 bases, and 14 bases lay between the germline ends. This CDR3 spans 15 amino acids.

The chain uses TRBV7-2 and TRBJ1-1; D is undetermined. The V end was cut by 4 bases, the J end by 0 bases, with 6 bases between. Germline loops: CDR1 SGHTA, CDR2 FQGNSA. The CDR3 is 13 amino acids. In DNA, the CDR3 is TGTGCCAGCAGCTCAAACATGAACACTGAAGCTTTCTTT. This gives the protein CASSSNMNTEAFF.

The chain has TRBV7-3 and TRBJ1-6; D is undetermined. Germline-derived CDR1 and CDR2 are SGHTA and FQGTGA. This CDR3 has 13 amino acids. V was shortened by 4 bases and J by 7 bases, with 8 bases between the two germline ends. CDR3 DNA: TGTGCCAGCAGCTGGAACAGAAATTCACCCCTCCACTTT. It specifies CASSWNRNSPLHF.

The chain uses TRBV11-2 and TRBJ1-2; D is unclear. The CDR3 runs to 15 residues. From germline, CDR1 is SGHAT and CDR2 FQNNGV. V gave up 3 bases and J gave up 0 bases, with 11 bases separating them. CDR3 sequence (DNA): TGTGCCAGCAGCTTCGGCTCCACAGCTAACTATGGCTACACCTTC. The encoded protein is CASSFGSTANYGYTF.